The clone carrying this T cell receptor (beta chain) was seen repeatedly, ten times or more. Its target is not known. Time point given: longitudinal time-point 3. The unsorted libraries had their origin in 2 million PBMCs stored at -80 C. The data derive from a study of neurological immune-mediated disorders. Overall study findings and caveats: The study found the most TCR clonal expansion in HTLV-1-associated myelopathy and the least in multiple sclerosis, below healthy controls.

CDR1 is SGHRS, CDR2 YFSETQ, per germline. The CDR3 has 15 residues. Deletions cut 1 base from V and 4 bases from J, with 12 bases between. Template-switch 5'RACE cDNA synthesis added a 10-nucleotide unique molecular identifier. Every sequencing run generated in excess of 160 million TCR-beta sequences. These sequences covered 15-18 subjects. TCRdb reprocessed the 5' RACE reads via MiXCR and lists one record per CDR3 protein. The sample has approximately 45,000 distinct CDR3 sequences, 13% seen once. The sequencing sample was made of PBMCs. V and J are TRBV5-1 and TRBJ2-1; a weak D match, TRBD1 (6 bases). The origin of this receptor is a man between 25 and 39 years old in good health. This CDR3 is CASSLIGTRYNEQFF. The CDR3 region has the DNA TGCGCCAGCAGCTTGATTGGGACAAGATACAATGAGCAGTTCTTC.